What follows are 14 T cell receptor beta chains derived from one specimen sequenced in a study of cytomegalovirus exposure and HLA in healthy donors. TCRdb's table, derived via immunoSEQ multiplex PCR, lists solely in-frame clones and lacks some. The data hold about 180,000 clones, with 85% observed a single time. Source material: PBMCs. The receptor set was obtained from a man aged 18-30 years in good health and CMV-seropositive.

This chain uses TRBV6-5 with TRBJ2-7; tentative D call: TRBD2 (7 bases). The ends were cut back, 0 bases at V and 6 bases at J, with 15 bases in the middle. This CDR3 spans 15 amino acids. Per germline, CDR1 MNHEY and CDR2 SVGAGI. This chain's CDR3 is CASSYSRGGPFEQYF. Here the CDR3 DNA reads TGTGCCAGCAGTTACTCGAGGGGGGGGCCCTTCGAGCAGTACTTC.

The chain links TRBV11-3 to TRBJ2-1; 8 bases are shared with TRBD2. After removal of 5 bases from V and 5 bases from J, the junction contained 11 bases not matched to a gene. Germline loops: CDR1 SGHNT, CDR2 YENEEA. CDR3 size: 16 residues. CDR3 bases: TGTGCCAGCAGCACCCGGGGGGGGGAGAGTGACAATGAGCAGTTCTTC. It translates to CASSTRGGESDNEQFF.

The chain uses TRBV27 and TRBJ2-7; D uncertain. Per germline, CDR1 MNHEY and CDR2 SMNVEV (reference sequence). The CDR3 contains 13 residues. V was pared by 2 bases and J by 5 bases, with 10 bases between. The CDR3 spells CASSLGTLDEQYF. The CDR3 DNA reads TGTGCCAGCAGTTTAGGAACCCTAGACGAGCAGTACTTC.

The gene calls are TRBV27 and TRBJ2-1; no reliable D call. This CDR3 region has 15 residues. Trimming took 5 bases from V and 0 from J, leaving 11 bases between them. Germline CDR1 and CDR2: MNHEY and SMNVEV (reference sequence). For the CDR3, the DNA is TGTGCCAGCAGTCACCTAGATAGCTCCTACAATGAGCAGTTCTTC. It codes for CASSHLDSSYNEQFF.

This rearrangement joins TRBV5-8 to TRBJ2-4, with 9 bases fitting TRBD1. CDR3 length: 17 amino acids. V shed 0 bases, J shed 9 bases, and the junction held 13 bases outside the gene matches. The germline CDR1 and CDR2 sequences are SGHTS and YDEGEE. The CDR3 DNA reads TGTGCCAGCAGCTTGGGGTACAGGACAGGGGTCAAGAGCATTCAGTACTTC. This sequence encodes CASSLGYRTGVKSIQYF.

This chain joins TRBV28 and TRBJ2-5, with 12 bases that match TRBD1. V lost 2 bases and J lost 5; bases outside the gene matches: 6. In germline, CDR1 is MDHEN, CDR2 SYDVKM. This CDR3 is built from 16 residues. The CDR3 spells CASSLGGTGGLETQYF. The CDR3, as DNA: TGTGCCAGCAGTTTAGGGGGGACAGGGGGCTTGGAGACCCAGTACTTC.

The gene calls are TRBV2 and TRBJ2-3; 14 nucleotides line up with TRBD2. The CDR3 length is 15 residues. V lost 6 bases, J lost 5 bases, and 4 bases stayed unmatched. Germline V gene data show CDR1 as SNHLY and CDR2 as FYNNEI. The CDR3 spells CASSATSGRVDTQYF. CDR3 DNA: TGTGCCAGCAGCGCGACTAGCGGGAGGGTAGATACGCAGTATTTT.

In its sample, this clone was seen once. V usage is TRBV28 and J usage is TRBJ2-2; 8 positions agree with TRBD2. The CDR3 consists of 16 residues. The germline V gene encodes CDR1 MDHEN and CDR2 SYDVKM. Losses at the gene ends were 5 bases for V and 5 bases for J; bases not matched to a gene: 10. The CDR3 bases are TGTGCCAGCAGTCTCGCCGGGGCGGGGGGTACCGGGGAGCTGTTTTTT. Amino acid sequence: CASSLAGAGGTGELFF.

This clone occurred once. The gene calls are TRBV5-1 and TRBJ2-7; 7 nucleotides match TRBD1. The CDR3 totals 14 residues. Germline CDR1 and CDR2: SGHRS and YFSETQ. V shed 3 bases and J 5 bases; nucleotides not matched to a gene: 8. CDR3 DNA: TGCGCCAGCAGCTCACAGGGGATACGGGACGAGCAGTACTTC. Its translation is CASSSQGIRDEQYF.

The V and J genes are TRBV9 and TRBJ2-3, with TRBD1 matching over 7 bases. The V gene end was trimmed by 5 bases and the J gene end by 3 bases; junction bases not matched to a gene: 9. Germline CDR1 reads SGDLS; CDR2 reads YYNGEE. This CDR3 is built from 15 residues. The CDR3 loop is CASRYRDSSTDTQYF. CDR3 bases: TGTGCCAGCAGGTACAGGGACAGTTCTACAGATACGCAGTATTTT.

This sequence joins TRBV10-2 and TRBJ1-6, with D perhaps TRBD1 (6 bases). The CDR3 has 14 amino acids. Trimming shortened V by 3 bases and J by 8 bases, and 11 bases separated the two germline ends. Germline V gene sequence: CDR1 WSHSY, CDR2 SAAADI. The CDR3 loop reads CASSEGTSHSPLHF. The CDR3 region has the DNA TGCGCCAGCAGTGAAGGGACAAGTCATTCACCCCTCCACTTT.

This chain connects TRBV28 to TRBJ2-1; TRBD2 matches at 13 bases. Germline values: CDR1 MDHEN, CDR2 SYDVKM. Unmatched junction bases numbered 3, after V lost 2 bases and J lost 5 bases. CDR3 length equals 16 residues. The CDR3 loop is CASSLTGLAGHNEQFF. CDR3 nucleotide sequence: TGTGCCAGCAGTTTAACGGGACTAGCGGGGCACAATGAGCAGTTCTTC. Based on the CDR3 plus reference TRBV28 and TRBJ2-1, the full variable domain is DVKVTQSSRYLVKRTGEKVFLECVQDMDHENMFWYRQDPGLGLRLIYFSYDVKMKEKGDIPEGYSVSREKKERFSLILESASTNQTSMYLCASSLTGLAGHNEQFFGPGTRLTVL.

This clone was observed once. The CDR3 DNA reads as TGTGCCAGCAGCGTAGCGGTCATGGGGGCCACTGAAGCTTTCTTT. Translation: CASSVAVMGATEAFF. The rearrangement joins TRBV9 to TRBJ1-1, with a possible D match to TRBD1 (6 bases). CDR1 and CDR2 from the germline V gene are SGDLS and YYNGEE. This CDR3 region has 15 residues. Trimming pared 0 bases from V and 4 bases from J, leaving 13 bases between.

This chain connects TRBV28 to TRBJ2-7; 10 positions agree with TRBD2. Per the germline V gene, CDR1 is MDHEN and CDR2 is SYDVKM. The CDR3 consists of 18 residues. The J segment lost 0 bases and the V segment lost 5 bases, leaving 13 bases of the junction unmatched. The CDR3 sequence is CASSGGGLAIRSSYEQYF. The CDR3 bases are TGTGCCAGCAGTGGAGGGGGACTAGCGATCAGGAGCTCCTACGAGCAGTACTTC.